What follows are 11 T cell receptor beta chains derived from one specimen sequenced in a study of blood T cell repertoires in COVID-19. Sequencing was performed with immunoSEQ multiplex PCR; in TCRdb, only in-frame clones are kept and a portion is missing. In the table there are roughly 140,000 clones, about 84% of which are singletons. The sequenced sample was PBMCs or T cells enriched from blood (not recorded which). These receptors originate from a woman in her late teens or twenties who had been exposed to COVID-19.

The DNA of the CDR3 is TGTGCCAGCAGCCAAGCACAGGGGTACGAGCAGTACTTC. Translating gives CASSQAQGYEQYF. The chain couples TRBV16 to TRBJ2-7; 7 bases line up with TRBD1. Germline trimming cut 2 bases from V and 4 bases from J; bases unmatched to any gene: 2. The CDR3 length is 13 residues. Germline V gene lookup returns CDR1 KGHSY and CDR2 FQNENV.

The chain is built from TRBV19 and TRBJ2-1, with TRBD2 matching 9 bases. The CDR3 sequence is 15 residues long. The germline gives CDR1 LNHDA, CDR2 SQIVND (reference sequence). J gave up 3 bases and V 8 bases, and 8 bases lay outside the gene matches. The CDR3 nucleotides read TGTGCCAGTCAGGCTAGCGGGAACGGCTACAATGAGCAGTTCTTC. This codes for CASQASGNGYNEQFF.

The chain has TRBV28 and TRBJ2-7, with TRBD1 identical over 11 bases. The germline V gene encodes CDR1 MDHEN and CDR2 SYDVKM. The J segment lost 9 bases and the V segment lost 5 bases, leaving 9 bases of the junction unmatched. This CDR3 is 14 amino acids long. The CDR3 region is CASSPGQGGDGQYF. The CDR3 nucleotides are TGTGCCAGCAGTCCGGGACAGGGGGGGGATGGGCAGTACTTC.

The chain uses TRBV5-1 and TRBJ1-1; D remains unclear. V was cut by 2 bases and J by 4 bases, with 12 bases left in between. The CDR3 runs 14 residues. CDR1 and CDR2 (germline): SGHRS, YFSETQ. In DNA, the CDR3 is TGCGCCAGCAGCTTCAATGTCCAGTCCACTGAAGCTTTCTTT. As protein: CASSFNVQSTEAFF. The entire variable domain, with the rest obtained from reference TRBV5-1 and TRBJ1-1, is as follows: KAGVTQTPRYLIKTRGQQVTLSCSPISGHRSVSWYQQTPGQGLQFLFEYFSETQRNKGNFPGRFSGRQFSNSRSEMNVSTLELGDSALYLCASSFNVQSTEAFFGQGTRLTVV.

The chain has TRBV7-2 and TRBJ1-5; D might be TRBD1 (6 bases). Germline V lookup: CDR1 SGHTA, CDR2 FQGNSA. The V end was cut by 6 bases, the J end by 4 bases, with 10 bases between. The CDR3 spans 13 residues. The CDR3 here is CASSRDINQPQHF. CDR3 nucleotide sequence: TGTGCCAGCAGTCGGGACATTAATCAGCCCCAGCATTTT.

The V and J genes are TRBV6-5 and TRBJ1-5, with D perhaps matching TRBD1 (6 bases). CDR1 MNHEY and CDR2 SVGAGI come from the germline V gene. Trimming removed 8 bases at V and 2 bases at J, with 10 bases between. The CDR3 length is 13 residues. CDR3 loop: CASGWTGNQPQHF. CDR3 in DNA: TGTGCCAGCGGGTGGACAGGCAATCAGCCCCAGCATTTT.

The chain links TRBV28 to TRBJ1-2, with D possibly matching TRBD1 (6 bases). In germline, CDR1 is MDHEN, CDR2 SYDVKM. The CDR3 is made up of 15 amino acids. Trimming left V 2 bases short and J 4 bases short, with 14 bases between. Written as DNA, the CDR3 is TGTGCCAGCAGTTTAGATCCCAGGGGTGGCTATGGCTACACCTTC. Translated: CASSLDPRGGYGYTF.

DNA for the CDR3: TGTGCCAGCAGCCCCCTAATTGGCACCGGGGAGCTGTTTTTT. Its protein product is CASSPLIGTGELFF. V usage is TRBV28 and J usage is TRBJ2-2; D gene ambiguous. CDR1 is MDHEN, CDR2 SYDVKM, per germline. Deletions cut 6 bases from V and 4 bases from J, with 12 bases between. The CDR3 has 14 amino acids. The variable domain in full, with the rest retrieved from reference TRBV28 and TRBJ2-2, is DVKVTQSSRYLVKRTGEKVFLECVQDMDHENMFWYRQDPGLGLRLIYFSYDVKMKEKGDIPEGYSVSREKKERFSLILESASTNQTSMYLCASSPLIGTGELFFGEGSRLTVL.

This clone was recorded a few times. The J gene is TRBJ1-4, the V gene TRBV28; 8 bases are a match to TRBD1. Germline V CDR1 and CDR2: MDHEN, SYDVKM. Losses at the gene ends were 8 bases for V and 8 bases for J; bases not matched to a gene: 4. The CDR3 is made up of 12 amino acids. The CDR3 here is CASGRGHEKLFF. CDR3 nucleotide sequence: TGTGCCAGCGGCAGGGGGCACGAAAAACTGTTTTTT.

This clone appeared once. The V call is TRBV4-3, the J call TRBJ2-5, with D possibly TRBD2 on 6 matching bases. The germline gives CDR1 LGHNA, CDR2 YSLEER. The CDR3 consists of 15 residues. Trimming took off 0 bases at V and 5 bases at J, with 13 bases between the two ends. The DNA for the CDR3 is TGCGCCAGCAGCCAAGATGTGGGGGGATCTGAGACCCAGTACTTC. Protein sequence: CASSQDVGGSETQYF.

The chain has TRBV7-9 and TRBJ1-2; D may be TRBD1 (5 bases). V shed 1 base and J shed 3 bases, with 9 bases lying between them. The germline CDR1 and CDR2 sequences are SEHNR and FQNEAQ (reference sequence). The CDR3 runs 14 residues. Here the CDR3 DNA reads TGTGCCAGCAGCTTAGTCCGGGGGTACTATGGCTACACCTTC. Residues: CASSLVRGYYGYTF.